The following is a TCR beta chain sequence with its context. Its antigen is not known. The germline V gene encodes CDR1 MNHEY and CDR2 SVGAGI. CDR3 length equals 13 residues. V gave up 0 bases and J gave up 9 bases, with 9 bases separating them. The data belong to a study of beta chain features in type 1 diabetes. The study, taken as a whole, reports: Cells carrying high TCR expression could end up over-represented when cDNA is sequenced. Patients and controls would be equally affected if PCR favored shorter templates.

The authors took one heparinised blood draw, averaging roughly 100 mL, from each donor. The isolated RNA, all of it, was reverse transcribed, so expressed TCRB transcripts were what got sequenced. Assay used: immunoSEQ multiplex PCR; TCRdb lists only in-frame clones, some missing. This table holds around 350,000 clones, around 12% found once. The receptor's source is a man aged 18 to 35 in good health. V usage is TRBV6-5 and J usage is TRBJ2-1; possible D gene TRBD2, 6 bases. Sequencing was performed on naive CD4+ T cells from blood. This CDR3 reads CASSYSNGGEQFF. CDR3 DNA: TGTGCCAGCAGTTACTCGAACGGGGGTGAGCAGTTCTTC.